A selection of T cell receptor beta chains follows, all from one sample in a study of Graves' ophthalmopathy and Graves' hyperthyroidism. TCRdb re-derived calls from the multiplex PCR reads in MiXCR, one entry per CDR3 protein. This table holds some 750,000 distinct CDR3 sequences, approximately 40% found once. Sequenced material: peripheral blood. All receptors come from an adult man with Graves' ophthalmopathy. CDR3s leave out the opening cysteine and the closing phenylalanine or tryptophan.

V gene: TRBV12-3/TRBV12-4; J gene: TRBJ1-5; CDR3 protein: ASSGGAVSNQPQH
V gene: TRBV10-3; J gene: TRBJ1-6; CDR3 protein: AISLGGHSNNSPLH
V gene: TRBV6-2/TRBV6-3; J gene: TRBJ1-2; CDR3 protein: ASRPTGGADGYT
V gene: TRBV10-2; J gene: TRBJ1-6; CDR3 protein: ASRDASYNSPLH
V gene: TRBV7-6; J gene: TRBJ2-5; CDR3 protein: ASRRFQGNQETQY
V gene: TRBV6-5; J gene: TRBJ2-7; CDR3 protein: ASSYSSTSVAYEQY
V gene: TRBV2; J gene: TRBJ2-7; CDR3 protein: ASSVDASGRANEQY
V gene: TRBV20-1; J gene: TRBJ1-2; CDR3 protein: SARGAEMGYGYT
V gene: TRBV7-9; J gene: TRBJ1-5; CDR3 protein: ASSLRGKRNQPQH
V gene: TRBV7-2; J gene: TRBJ2-7; CDR3 protein: ASSQDPSSGNSYEQY
V gene: TRBV29-1; J gene: TRBJ2-6; CDR3 protein: SVPGGTEA
V gene: TRBV7-2; J gene: TRBJ2-3; CDR3 protein: ASSYSGGPDTQY
V gene: TRBV24-1; J gene: TRBJ2-5; CDR3 protein: ATSDPTSGGASDQETQY
V gene: TRBV5-8; J gene: TRBJ2-7; CDR3 protein: ASSLGTLVSEQY
V gene: TRBV19; J gene: TRBJ2-7; CDR3 protein: ASSNVGGGTYEQY
V gene: TRBV11-1; J gene: TRBJ2-7; CDR3 protein: ASREDPPAYEQY
V gene: TRBV20-1; J gene: TRBJ2-3; CDR3 protein: SARPAGTGTDTQY
V gene: TRBV20-1; J gene: TRBJ1-2; CDR3 protein: SARERDSYT
V gene: TRBV29-1; J gene: TRBJ2-7; CDR3 protein: SVEVEGSGTSFEQY
V gene: TRBV4-2; J gene: TRBJ2-5; CDR3 protein: ASSQEAGQGQTQY